This is a list of T cell receptor beta chains from one sample in a study of T cell clonotyping in hematopoietic cell transplantation. TCRdb's copy holds only in-frame clones and misses some; the assay was immunoSEQ multiplex PCR. The sample consists of approximately 9,000 clones, over 75% of them appearing once. The sample was peripheral blood mononuclear cells, taken 180 days after allogeneic stem cell transplant. These receptor sequences come from a female patient aged 50-60 years who had an allogeneic stem cell transplant from a related donor, so the T cells may come from the graft donor. Some clones in this sample may be carry-over from other donors' samples. Both conserved end residues are part of each CDR3. Fields, in order: V gene, J gene, D gene, clone size, CDR3 protein, CDR3 DNA. A D gene is named only where the DNA matches it firmly. Only some rows state a clone size, as once, few, many or a class for expanded clones.

TRBV4-3,TRBJ1-2,TRBD1,few,CASSHTGGWGYTF,TGCGCCAGCAGCCATACAGGGGGTTGGGGCTACACCTTC
TRBV2,TRBJ1-1,NA,NA,CASLSEGQLNTEAFF,TGTGCCAGCTTGAGCGAAGGACAGCTGAACACTGAAGCTTTCTTT
TRBV30,TRBJ1-2,TRBD1,NA,CAWVRDSYGYTF,TGTGCCTGGGTCCGGGACAGCTATGGCTACACCTTC
TRBV7-6,TRBJ2-2,NA,NA,CASSPTRGLTGELFF,TGTGCCAGCAGCCCGACTAGAGGTTTAACCGGGGAGCTGTTTTTT
TRBV2,TRBJ2-2,NA,NA,CATPLGGWGAGELFF,TGTGCCACCCCCCTAGGGGGTTGGGGGGCCGGGGAGCTGTTTTTT
TRBV27,TRBJ1-1,NA,once,CASSLGINTEAFF,TGTGCCAGCAGTTTAGGAATTAACACTGAAGCTTTCTTT
TRBV6-1,TRBJ2-7,NA,once,CAISEWSFIPSYEQYF,TGTGCCATCAGTGAGTGGTCTTTTATTCCTTCCTACGAGCAGTACTTC
TRBV7-7,TRBJ2-5,NA,few,CASSDLQDRETQYF,TGTGCCAGCAGCGACTTACAGGACCGGGAGACCCAGTACTTC
TRBV7-2,TRBJ2-2,NA,NA,CASRERYPNTGELFF,TGTGCCAGCAGAGAGAGATACCCGAACACCGGGGAGCTGTTTTTT
TRBV19,TRBJ1-6,NA,NA,CASSPKGSVSSYNSPLHF,TGTGCCAGTAGTCCTAAAGGGTCTGTAAGCTCCTATAATTCACCCCTCCACTTT
TRBV4-1,TRBJ1-1,NA,NA,CASSQETGRLLMNTEAFF,TGCGCCAGCAGCCAAGAAACGGGAAGACTTCTCATGAACACTGAAGCTTTCTTT
TRBV25-1,TRBJ1-6,NA,once,CASPVNSPLHF,TGTGCCAGCCCTGTGAATTCACCCCTCCACTTT
TRBV9,TRBJ1-2,NA,NA,CASSGGMAYSFNYGYTF,TGTGCCAGCAGCGGAGGGATGGCGTACTCTTTTAACTATGGCTACACCTTC
TRBV5-1,TRBJ2-1,TRBD1,NA,CASSQVQGANNEQFF,TGCGCCAGCAGCCAGGTGCAGGGGGCAAACAATGAGCAGTTCTTC
TRBV29-1,TRBJ1-1,NA,NA,CSVDIGTEAFF,TGCAGCGTTGACATAGGAACTGAAGCTTTCTTT
TRBV27,TRBJ1-1,NA,once,CASSDTVNTEAFF,TGTGCCAGCAGTGACACCGTGAACACTGAAGCTTTCTTT
TRBV14,TRBJ2-1,NA,NA,CASSRLGEWNEQFF,TGTGCCAGCAGCCGATTGGGTGAATGGAATGAGCAGTTCTTC
TRBV4-2,TRBJ2-3,NA,large,CASSPKRRTTYTDTQYF,TGTGCCAGCAGCCCTAAGCGCCGGACTACCTACACAGATACGCAGTATTTT
TRBV4-3,TRBJ2-7,NA,NA,CASSQDMGYEQYF,TGCGCCAGCAGCCAAGACATGGGATACGAGCAGTACTTC
TRBV7-3,TRBJ1-1,NA,NA,CASTAAGWWTEAFF,TGTGCCAGCACGGCGGCAGGGTGGTGGACTGAAGCTTTCTTT
TRBV4-2,TRBJ1-2,NA,NA,CASSPQDRPMGGYTF,TGTGCCAGCAGCCCCCAGGACCGCCCCATGGGGGGCTACACCTTC
TRBV2,TRBJ2-3,NA,NA,CATAGQDADTQYF,TGTGCCACCGCGGGACAAGATGCAGATACGCAGTATTTT
TRBV6-5,TRBJ2-2,TRBD2,NA,CASSLELPGGGELFF,TGTGCCAGCAGCTTGGAACTCCCGGGGGGCGGGGAGCTGTTTTTT
TRBV11-3,TRBJ2-6,NA,NA,CASSLAGSGANVLTF,TGTGCCAGCAGCTTAGCCGGGTCTGGGGCCAACGTCCTGACTTTC
TRBV7-2,TRBJ1-6,NA,NA,CASSATGISPLHF,TGTGCCAGCAGCGCAACAGGGATCTCACCCCTCCACTTT
TRBV14,TRBJ1-4,NA,few,CASSQLRGANEKLFF,TGTGCCAGCAGCCAACTAAGGGGTGCAAATGAAAAACTGTTTTTT
TRBV13,TRBJ1-3,NA,NA,CASSSITLGEISGNTIYF,TGTGCCAGCAGCTCGATAACCCTCGGGGAGATCTCTGGAAACACCATATATTTT
TRBV19,TRBJ1-5,TRBD1,NA,CASSTWTGGENQPQHF,TGTGCCAGTAGTACCTGGACAGGGGGTGAAAATCAGCCCCAGCATTTT
TRBV5-1,TRBJ2-1,NA,NA,CASSQMRGDNEQFF,TGCGCCAGCAGCCAGATGCGGGGAGACAATGAGCAGTTCTTC
TRBV19,TRBJ1-3,NA,NA,CASSGGSTGNTIYF,TGTGCCAGTAGTGGTGGCAGCACTGGAAACACCATATATTTT
TRBV5-1,TRBJ1-2,NA,NA,CASKLPGPNLLGDGYTF,TGCGCCAGCAAGTTACCGGGACCTAATCTCCTAGGGGATGGCTACACCTTC
TRBV7-8,TRBJ1-2,NA,few,CASSLVLVPRGGYTF,TGTGCCAGCAGCTTAGTCCTTGTCCCGCGGGGTGGCTACACCTTC
TRBV7-2,TRBJ1-5,NA,NA,CASSSPAGGRGSNQPQHF,TGTGCCAGCAGCTCACCTGCCGGTGGCAGGGGCTCCAATCAGCCCCAGCATTTT
TRBV7-9,TRBJ1-2,NA,few,CASSDGLLMGLPYGYTF,TGTGCCAGCAGCGACGGCTTGCTTATGGGACTCCCCTATGGCTACACCTTC
TRBV14,TRBJ1-3,NA,once,CASSQTNSGNTIYF,TGTGCCAGCAGTCAGACAAACTCTGGAAACACCATATATTTT
TRBV30,TRBJ1-5,NA,NA,CAWSGSYNQPQHF,TGTGCCTGGAGTGGCAGCTATAATCAGCCCCAGCATTTT
TRBV29-1,TRBJ2-7,NA,once,CSVETSPRTIGEGYEQYF,TGCAGCGTTGAAACGAGCCCACGGACAATCGGCGAGGGCTACGAGCAGTACTTC
TRBV14,TRBJ2-3,TRBD1,NA,CASSLGQGMGDTQYF,TGTGCCAGCAGCCTTGGACAGGGGATGGGAGATACGCAGTATTTT
TRBV27,TRBJ2-3,NA,NA,CASSSLGAGGTDTQYF,TGTGCCAGCAGTTCGCTCGGCGCCGGGGGCACAGATACGCAGTATTTT
TRBV9,TRBJ1-1,NA,NA,CASSVSGGASEAFF,TGTGCCAGCAGCGTATCTGGGGGCGCGTCTGAAGCTTTCTTT
TRBV7-6,TRBJ1-4,NA,NA,CASSNSATNEKLFF,TGTGCCAGCAGCAACTCCGCAACTAATGAAAAACTGTTTTTT
TRBV7-4,TRBJ1-1,NA,NA,CASSWTPRPTEAFF,TGTGCCAGCAGCTGGACTCCAAGGCCCACTGAAGCTTTCTTT
TRBV5-1,TRBJ1-1,NA,NA,CASSLDTGWVAFF,TGCGCCAGCAGCTTGGATACAGGGTGGGTGGCTTTCTTT
TRBV4-3,TRBJ2-1,TRBD2,few,CASSQWLAGPRVYNEQFF,TGCGCCAGCAGCCAATGGCTAGCGGGCCCCCGCGTATACAATGAGCAGTTCTTC
TRBV5-6,TRBJ2-7,TRBD2,NA,CASSSLRTGGYEQYF,TGTGCCAGCAGCTCGCTACGGACGGGAGGGTACGAGCAGTACTTC
TRBV13,TRBJ1-1,NA,NA,CASSRSATEAFF,TGTGCCAGCAGCCGCTCGGCCACTGAAGCTTTCTTT
TRBV13,TRBJ1-4,TRBD1,few,CASSLGTGGREKLFF,TGTGCCAGCAGCTTAGGGACAGGGGGGAGAGAAAAACTGTTTTTT
TRBV29-1,TRBJ2-3,NA,NA,CSALRQGTDTQYF,TGCAGCGCCCTTAGACAAGGCACAGATACGCAGTATTTT
TRBV28,TRBJ2-1,NA,NA,CASSLFVQMSNEQFF,TGTGCCAGCAGTTTATTCGTCCAGATGTCCAATGAGCAGTTCTTC
TRBV29-1,TRBJ2-6,NA,once,CSVTTPGATSGANVLTF,TGCAGCGTTACGACCCCGGGGGCGACCTCTGGGGCCAACGTCCTGACTTTC
TRBV7-2,TRBJ1-1,NA,NA,CASSLARYALAFF,TGTGCCAGCAGCTTAGCCAGGTACGCTCTCGCTTTCTTT
TRBV7-3,TRBJ2-2,NA,few,CASSPVHTGELFF,TGTGCCAGCAGCCCAGTACACACCGGGGAGCTGTTTTTT
TRBV5-4,TRBJ1-2,TRBD1,NA,CASRGGQGGGYTF,TGTGCCAGCAGAGGGGGACAGGGTGGCGGCTACACCTTC
TRBV7-3,TRBJ2-6,NA,NA,CASSLGATGANVLTF,TGTGCCAGCAGCTTGGGGGCGACAGGGGCCAACGTCCTGACTTTC
TRBV28,TRBJ1-1,TRBD1,NA,CASRLGQAPEAFF,TGTGCCAGCAGATTAGGACAGGCTCCTGAAGCTTTCTTT